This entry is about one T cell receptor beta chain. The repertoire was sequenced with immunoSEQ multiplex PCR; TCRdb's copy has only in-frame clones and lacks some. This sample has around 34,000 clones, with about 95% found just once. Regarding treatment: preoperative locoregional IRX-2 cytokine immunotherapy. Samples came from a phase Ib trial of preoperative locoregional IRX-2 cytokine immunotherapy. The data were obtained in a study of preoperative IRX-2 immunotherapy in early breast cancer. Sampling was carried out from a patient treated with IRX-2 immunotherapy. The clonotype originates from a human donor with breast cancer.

The CDR3 sequence is CASSTGVEQFF. The CDR3 nucleotides are TGTGCCAGCAGCACAGGTGTTGAGCAGTTCTTC. The rearrangement joins TRBV7-3 to TRBJ2-1; D possibly corresponds to TRBD1 (5 bases). The CDR3 spans 11 residues. In germline, CDR1 is SGHTA, CDR2 FQGTGA. The V gene lost 5 bases and the J gene lost 9 bases, with 8 bases spanning the gap.